This TCR beta chain was found in a study of T cell responses to AZD1222 COVID-19 vaccine. The junction had 1 base not matched to a gene; V was cut back by 5 bases and J by 6 bases. From germline, CDR1 is SGHAT and CDR2 FQNNGV. The CDR3 loop spans 12 amino acids. As regards this clone: Its antigen is currently unknown.

Clones were sequenced by immunoSEQ multiplex PCR, and TCRdb holds only the in-frame ones, with some missing. This table has around 200,000 clones, over 80% appearing once. Study-level results: There were mostly white British donors and more females than males, and clonal diversity was possibly underestimated. Vaccine-associated CD4 TCRs ranged over spike, dominating at 160-218 and 743-854. The repertoires were collected only after the peak T cell response. Epitopes outside B.1.351 and B.1.1.7 mutated regions reportedly drew nearly half of spike TCRs.

This TCR came from an adult who received the MenACWY meningococcal vaccine as a control. This specimen was peripheral blood, taken 28 days after the second dose of the MenACWY control vaccine. The rearrangement joins TRBV11-2 to TRBJ2-1; the match to TRBD2 covers 7 bases. CDR3 bases: TGTGCCAGCAGCGGACTAGTCAATGAGCAGTTCTTC. Encoded protein: CASSGLVNEQFF.